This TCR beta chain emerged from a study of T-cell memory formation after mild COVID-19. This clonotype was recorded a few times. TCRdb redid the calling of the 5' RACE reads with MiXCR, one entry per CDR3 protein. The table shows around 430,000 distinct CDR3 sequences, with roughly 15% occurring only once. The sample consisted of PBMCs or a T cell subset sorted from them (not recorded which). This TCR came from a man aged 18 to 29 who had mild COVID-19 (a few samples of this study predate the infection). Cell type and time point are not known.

CDR3 nucleotide sequence: TGCAGTGCCCTAGAGGGACAGAGGAACACTGAAGCTTTCTTT. Protein: CSALEGQRNTEAFF. The rearrangement joins TRBV20-1 to TRBJ1-1; 7 nucleotides match TRBD1. The CDR3 is 14 residues long. The germline CDR1 and CDR2 sequences are DFQATT and SNEGSKA (reference sequence). With V trimmed by 6 bases and J by 1 base, 8 bases remained unmatched.